The entry that follows covers one TCR beta chain sequence. Its antigen is still unknown. Per-base qualities were not stored, and no clone one base away is much larger. The same CDR3 can be traced to other DNA sequences in this sample. For TCRbeta CDR3 sequencing, genomic DNA from the sorted cells was extracted using the QIAGEN DNeasy Blood and Tissue Kit. High-throughput TCRbeta CDR3 sequencing, which included PCR amplification with bias correction and internal controls, was done commercially through immunoSEQ. The published analysis was carried out like this. Unique productive TCRbeta sequences were defined by CDR3 nucleotide sequence where primers matched, otherwise by CDR3 amino acid sequence with Vbeta and Jbeta genes. To correct sorting error, sequences shared between sorted populations at a frequency ratio of 2:1 or less were removed; the rest were assigned to the higher population. Sequences were defined as donor-reactive when expanded at least 5-fold in CFSE-low cells versus unstimulated cells and present at a frequency of at least 0.01% in CFSE-low cells. Repertoire divergence was quantified by Jensen-Shannon divergence calculated from the top 100 TCRbeta sequences ranked by frequency. For samples with multiple sequencing runs, sorting error was corrected separately for each run before the runs were pooled. Imported from immuneACCESS, the table was reduced by TCRdb to in-frame sequences with V and J called. These copies leave out some clones; in studies compared against another copy, an unresolved V gene accounts for under half, and the cause of the remainder is not known. V, J and clone size are taken as reported in that table, and D and trimming were inferred from the DNA itself. The sample data list roughly 250,000 clones, and about four fifths of these were observed just once. 0.64% of the sample goes to the ten largest clones.

Thawed PBMCs were FACS-sorted into unstimulated Tregs (CD4+CD25+CD127-), CD4+ non-Tregs (CD4+CD25-), CD4 cells and CD8 cells. Healthy control blood came either as purchased buffy coats or from healthy volunteers. Healthy control blood was processed to PBMCs by Ficoll density gradient and cryopreserved, and patient PBMCs were collected before and after transplant. The record originates from a study of Tregs in tolerant kidney transplant recipients (dated by TCRdb to the late 2010s). Notes on the research overall: The study applied TCRbeta sequencing to find donor-specific regulatory T cells before combined kidney and bone marrow transplantation and then followed those same cells after transplant. TCRbeta repertoire sequencing was used in a few healthy controls to compare several ways of expanding Tregs specific for an allogeneic donor. Findings and caveats that apply to the study as a whole: Expanding Tregs with activated donor B cells appeared to identify the most biologically relevant and donor-specific TCRbeta repertoire. Biological reproducibility was not examined directly, but technical replication error appeared to be minimal. Because only a small number of patients were included, the study had limitations, and the results will need to be validated in larger populations as well as under other immunosuppression protocols.

CDR1 is given as KGHSH and CDR2 as LQKENI, both from the germline V gene. Including the terminal cysteine and phenylalanine, the CDR3 comprises 14 residues. Here the CDR3 DNA is all that survives: 42 bases in frame from base 1. Cut back by 1 base and 1 base, the V and J ends lie 7 bases apart. Sequencing input: CD4+ T cells from blood. The TCR sequence derives from a human donor in good health. This sequence uses TRBV18 and TRBJ1-1; TRBD1 is a possible D gene, resting on 6 matching bases. The DNA sequence is as follows: TGTGCCAGCTCACCACAGGGACAGAACACTGAAGCTTTCTTT. The resulting protein is CASSPQGQNTEAFF.